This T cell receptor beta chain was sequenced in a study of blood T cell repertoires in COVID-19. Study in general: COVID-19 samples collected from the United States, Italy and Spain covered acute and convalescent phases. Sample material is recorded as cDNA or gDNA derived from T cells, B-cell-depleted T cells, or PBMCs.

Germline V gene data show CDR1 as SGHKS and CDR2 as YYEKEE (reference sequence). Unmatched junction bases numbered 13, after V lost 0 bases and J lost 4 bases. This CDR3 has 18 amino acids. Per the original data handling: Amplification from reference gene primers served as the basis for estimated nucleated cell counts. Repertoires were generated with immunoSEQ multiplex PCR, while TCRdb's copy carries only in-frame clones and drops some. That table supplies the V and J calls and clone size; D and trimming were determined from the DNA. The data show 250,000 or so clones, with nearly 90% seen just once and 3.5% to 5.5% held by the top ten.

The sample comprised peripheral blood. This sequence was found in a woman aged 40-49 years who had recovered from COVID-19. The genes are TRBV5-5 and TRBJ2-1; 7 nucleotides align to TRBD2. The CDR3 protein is CASSLGNQRGTIYNEQFF. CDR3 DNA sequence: TGTGCCAGCAGCTTGGGAAACCAGCGGGGAACCATTTACAATGAGCAGTTCTTC.